Below, 18 T cell receptor beta chains from the same sample are listed, as sequenced in a study of T cells after posttransplantation cyclophosphamide. Sequenced by immunoSEQ multiplex PCR; TCRdb stores in-frame clones only, minus some. The data contain under 35,000 clones, 80% to 95% of them singletons. The naive gate required viable CD3+CD4+ or CD3+CD8+ cells with CCR7+CD45RA+CD45RO-CD95-CD27+CD28+ phenotype. The sample consisted of naive CD4+ T cells sorted from PBMCs. The receptor source for this set is a woman aged 60-75 years in good health, CMV-negative, and a related stem cell transplant donor.

Only one count was recorded for this clone. This chain links TRBV27 with TRBJ1-1, with a possible D match to TRBD1 (5 bases). V was cut by 2 bases and J by 5 bases, with 12 bases left in between. Germline assignment: CDR1 MNHEY and CDR2 SMNVEV (reference sequence). The CDR3 covers 14 residues. The CDR3 sequence: CASSLDSRATEAFF. CDR3 nucleotide sequence: TGTGCCAGCAGTTTAGACAGTCGGGCTACTGAAGCTTTCTTT.

The V gene is TRBV19, the J gene TRBJ2-3, with a tentative D call TRBD2 (7 bases). V lost 4 bases and J 4 bases, leaving 15 bases between the germline ends. The CDR3 sequence is 15 residues long. Germline V CDR1 and CDR2: LNHDA, SQIVND (reference sequence). The CDR3 sequence is CASSRRGGRPDTQYF. The CDR3 coding sequence is TGTGCCAGTAGTAGAAGGGGGGGGAGACCAGATACGCAGTATTTT. Full variable domain (rest looked up from reference TRBV19 and TRBJ2-3): DGGITQSPKYLFRKEGQNVTLSCEQNLNHDAMYWYRQDPGQGLRLIYYSQIVNDFQKGDIAEGYSVSREKKESFPLTVTSAQKNPTAFYLCASSRRGGRPDTQYFGPGTRLTVL.

The chain combines TRBV11-2 with TRBJ2-7, with 8 bases matching TRBD1. The germline V gene has CDR1 SGHAT and CDR2 FQNNGV. Trimming cost V 5 bases and J 2 bases; bases outside gene matches: 8. CDR3 length equals 15 residues. The CDR3 nucleotides read TGTGCCAGCAGCCCACCCCCCAGGGGGCCCTACGAGCAGTACTTC. It yields the protein CASSPPPRGPYEQYF.

The count of this clone is one. The genes are TRBV6-1 and TRBJ2-5, with 8 positions matching TRBD1. V lost 10 bases, J lost 5 bases, and 9 bases stayed unmatched. CDR3 length: 13 residues. The V gene's germline CDR1 is MNHNS and CDR2 SASEGT. The CDR3, as DNA: TGTGCCATCGACAGGGGTGGTGGGGAGACCCAGTACTTC. Protein sequence: CAIDRGGGETQYF.

This chain uses TRBV19 with TRBJ2-3; D perhaps matches TRBD2 (6 bases). V was trimmed by 4 bases and J by 4 bases, leaving 12 bases between them. CDR1 and CDR2 (germline): LNHDA, SQIVND (reference sequence). This CDR3 is 14 amino acids long. In DNA form, the CDR3 reads TGTGCCAGTAGTACCGGGGGAGGCCCAGATACGCAGTATTTT. This sequence encodes CASSTGGGPDTQYF.

The table lists this clone with a count of one. This rearrangement joins TRBV4-2 to TRBJ2-2, with 10 positions matching TRBD2. CDR3 length: 16 amino acids. Per germline, CDR1 LGHNA and CDR2 YNFKEQ. V lost 5 bases, J lost 2 bases, and 5 bases stayed unmatched. The CDR3 loop is CASSFRTSGNTGELFF. CDR3 bases: TGTGCCAGCAGCTTCAGGACTAGCGGCAACACCGGGGAGCTGTTTTTT.

This rearrangement joins TRBV28 to TRBJ2-1; 10 bases map to TRBD2. This CDR3 has 14 amino acids. V gave up 7 bases and J gave up 3 bases; unmatched junction bases: 3. Germline V gene sequence: CDR1 MDHEN, CDR2 SYDVKM. The CDR3 sequence: CASISSGSYNEQFF. CDR3 bases: TGTGCCAGCATCTCTAGCGGGAGCTACAATGAGCAGTTCTTC.

The J gene is TRBJ1-1, the V gene TRBV6-5; weak D call: TRBD1 (5 bases). The CDR3 contains 14 residues. Germline CDR1 is MNHEY and CDR2 is SVGAGI. Deletions cut 0 bases from V and 3 bases from J, with 8 bases between. CDR3 sequence: CASSYSVGDTEAFF. CDR3 nucleotide sequence: TGTGCCAGCAGTTACTCGGTAGGGGACACTGAAGCTTTCTTT.

V usage is TRBV6-1 and J usage is TRBJ2-5; D is possibly TRBD1 (6 bases). V was pared by 6 bases and J by 4 bases, with 12 bases between. Germline CDR1 reads MNHNS; CDR2 reads SASEGT. CDR3 length: 13 amino acids. The CDR3 here is CASSLQGGETQYF. Here the CDR3 DNA reads TGTGCCAGCAGCCTACAGGGCGGAGAGACCCAGTACTTC.

The rearrangement links TRBV5-1 to TRBJ1-4; tentative D call: TRBD1 (5 bases). Germline V gives CDR1 SGHRS, CDR2 YFSETQ. The CDR3 sequence is 13 residues long. With 4 bases removed from V and 6 bases from J, the gap between germline ends came to 10 bases. In nucleotides, the CDR3 is TGCGCCAGCAGCCTCGGCAGGGATGAAAAACTGTTTTTT. Protein sequence: CASSLGRDEKLFF.

V is TRBV21-1 and J is TRBJ2-2; the tabulated D call, TRBD1, remains unverified against the DNA. TRBV21-1 is a pseudogene locus. The CDR3 runs to 13 residues. Here the CDR3 reads CASSDNSTGELFF. Written as DNA, the CDR3 is TGTGCCAGCAGCGACAATAGCACCGGGGAGCTGTTTTTT.

The chain has TRBV7-9 and TRBJ2-5; 8 nucleotides agree with TRBD2. CDR1 is SEHNR, CDR2 FQNEAQ, per germline (reference sequence). V was pared by 9 bases and J by 5 bases, with 11 bases of the junction left unmatched. The CDR3 covers 14 residues. The CDR3 DNA reads TGTGCCAGTCGTCCTATCTCTAGCGGGGAGACCCAGTACTTC. Translated, it gives CASRPISSGETQYF.

The chain uses TRBV2 and TRBJ2-2; 8 bases are shared with TRBD1. CDR3 length: 13 residues. Germline V gene data show CDR1 as SNHLY and CDR2 as FYNNEI. With 8 bases clipped from V and 16 bases from J, the junction kept 15 bases outside the gene matches. CDR3 sequence reads: CASQRTVRDRSFF. The DNA of the CDR3 is TGTGCCAGCCAACGTACCGTCAGGGACAGGTCGTTTTTT.

This sequence joins TRBV9 and TRBJ2-7, with 7 bases matching TRBD1. Per the germline V gene, CDR1 is SGDLS and CDR2 is YYNGEE. V lost 2 bases to trimming and J lost 9 bases; unmatched junction nucleotides: 11. The length of the CDR3 is 14 residues. CDR3 coding DNA: TGTGCCAGCAGCGTCGGGACAGATATTGTCGTGCAGTACTTC. Protein product: CASSVGTDIVVQYF.

The chain carries TRBV5-1 and TRBJ2-2, with D perhaps TRBD2 (6 bases). The CDR3 is 14 amino acids. Germline CDR1 reads SGHRS; CDR2 reads YFSETQ. V lost 7 bases to trimming and J lost 7 bases, with 17 bases between them. The CDR3 DNA is TGCGCCAGCCAACAGAGGGCGCGGGGCGGGGAGCTGTTTTTT. Its protein is CASQQRARGGELFF.

This clone was counted between two and nine times. The chain combines TRBV10-3 with TRBJ1-5; 10 bases line up with TRBD1. The V segment lost 2 bases and the J segment 5 bases; nucleotides outside the gene matches: 6. The germline gives CDR1 ENHRY, CDR2 SYGVKD. There are 16 residues in the CDR3. CDR3 amino acids: CAISETGTGADQPQHF. CDR3 sequence (DNA): TGTGCCATCAGTGAGACCGGGACAGGGGCGGATCAGCCCCAGCATTTT.

V is TRBV5-1 and J is TRBJ1-5, with 7 bases aligning to TRBD1. V was clipped by 0 bases and J by 9 bases; unmatched bases: 15. CDR1 SGHRS and CDR2 YFSETQ come from the germline V gene. The CDR3 is made up of 17 amino acids. CDR3 nucleotide sequence: TGCGCCAGCAGCTTGGGGGGAACAGGGGAAGGATTAGGGCCCCAGCATTTT. Its translation: CASSLGGTGEGLGPQHF.

The chain joins TRBV5-4 to TRBJ2-2; 9 bases map to TRBD2. In germline, CDR1 is SGHNT, CDR2 YYREEE (reference sequence). The CDR3 is 18 residues long. Unmatched junction bases numbered 12, after V lost 4 bases and J lost 2 bases. The CDR3 loop reads CASSPETLAGLNTGELFF. As DNA, the CDR3 is TGTGCCAGCAGCCCAGAAACCCTAGCGGGGCTAAACACCGGGGAGCTGTTTTTT.